This TCR beta chain was recovered during a study of control samples from healthy donors and cancer patients (dated by TCRdb to 2018 to 2021). The library was built by means of the immunoSEQ multiplex PCR assay. TCRdb took this table from immuneACCESS and kept in-frame rearrangements with V and J called. Such tables lack part of the clones; where checked against another copy, unresolved V genes explain under half of the gap, and the rest is unexplained. This sample comprises about 100,000 clones, around four fifths of them detected only once. The top ten clones comprise roughly a fifth of the sample. As to this clone: Its antigen remains undetermined. Base qualities are not recorded, but no much larger clone differs from it by a single base.

What was sequenced was blood. The source of this sequence is a man aged 25 to 45 in good health.

DNA sequence: TGTGCCAGCAGTATCCGGGAGGGGATCACTGAAGCTTTCTTT. Translated, this gives CASSIREGITEAFF. The chain is assembled from TRBV6-5 and TRBJ1-1; the D gene is perhaps TRBD1, on 5 matching bases. At the junction V is shortened by 5 bases and J by 4 bases, with 14 bases in between. The germline V gene specifies MNHEY as CDR1 and SVGAGI as CDR2. The CDR3, from cysteine to phenylalanine, totals 14 residues. Here the CDR3 DNA is all that survives: 42 bases in frame from base 1.